Sequencing of this TCR beta chain was carried out in a study of T-cell reconstitution after alpha-beta-depleted transplantation in children. Unique molecular identifiers were used in preparing the TCRbeta library. Each CDR3 protein is one row after TCRdb ran MiXCR on the PCR reads. Here the sample spans 190,000 or so distinct CDR3 sequences, about 6.4% being singletons. Germline CDR1 is MNHEY and CDR2 is SVGAGI. This CDR3 has 15 residues. This clonotype was picked up many times. The junction shows a germline mismatch at one end, possibly a read error. This sequence originates from a human donor who donated a stem cell graft to a child with Wiskott-Aldrich syndrome. The sequenced sample was PBMCs from the stem cell graft donor, obtained from the stem cell graft. The V call is TRBV6-5, the J call TRBJ2-7, with D tentatively TRBD1 (6 bases). CDR3 protein: CASSYSTRGSNEQYF. DNA for the CDR3: TGTGCCAGCAGTTACTCGACCAGGGGCTCCAACGAGCAGTACTTC.